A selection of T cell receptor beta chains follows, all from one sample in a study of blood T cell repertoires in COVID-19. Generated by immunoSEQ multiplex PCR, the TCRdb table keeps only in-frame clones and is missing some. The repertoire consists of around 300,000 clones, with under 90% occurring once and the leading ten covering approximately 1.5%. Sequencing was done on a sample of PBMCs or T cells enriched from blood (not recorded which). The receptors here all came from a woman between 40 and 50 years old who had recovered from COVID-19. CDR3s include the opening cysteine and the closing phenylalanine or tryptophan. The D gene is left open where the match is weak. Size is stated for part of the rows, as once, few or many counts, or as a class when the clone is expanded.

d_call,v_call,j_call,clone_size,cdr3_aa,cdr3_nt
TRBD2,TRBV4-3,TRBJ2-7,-,CASSQELLRTSASYEQYF,TGCGCCAGCAGCCAAGAATTATTGCGGACTAGCGCCTCCTACGAGCAGTACTTC
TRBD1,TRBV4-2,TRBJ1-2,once,CASSQSTGGYGYTF,TGTGCCAGCAGCCAATCGACAGGGGGCTATGGCTACACCTTC
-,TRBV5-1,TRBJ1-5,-,CASSLGALSNQPQHF,TGCGCCAGCAGCTTGGGGGCGCTTAGCAATCAGCCCCAGCATTTT
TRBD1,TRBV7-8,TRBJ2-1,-,CASSFLDRGTYNEQFF,TGTGCCAGCAGCTTTCTGGACAGGGGAACCTACAATGAGCAGTTCTTC
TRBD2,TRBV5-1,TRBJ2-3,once,CASSTGLAGVGTQYF,TGCGCCAGCAGCACGGGACTAGCGGGAGTGGGTACGCAGTATTTT
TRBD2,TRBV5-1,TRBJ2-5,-,CASSLAGIAGETQYF,TGCGCCAGCAGCTTGGCCGGAATAGCGGGAGAGACCCAGTACTTC
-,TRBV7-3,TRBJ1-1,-,CASSSSIGTEAFF,TGTGCCAGCAGCTCCTCAATCGGGACTGAAGCTTTCTTT
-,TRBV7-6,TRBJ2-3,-,CASSLDSSGISTDTQYF,TGTGCCAGCAGCTTAGATTCTTCGGGGATCTCCACAGATACGCAGTATTTT
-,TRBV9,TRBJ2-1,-,CASSVAVVDEQFF,TGTGCCAGCAGCGTAGCTGTTGTTGATGAGCAGTTCTTC
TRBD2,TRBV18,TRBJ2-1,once,CASSSLLAGGQYNEQFF,TGTGCCAGCTCATCACTATTAGCGGGAGGGCAGTATAATGAGCAGTTCTTC
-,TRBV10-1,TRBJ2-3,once,CASSEAVHLTDTQYF,TGCGCCAGCAGTGAAGCGGTACACCTCACAGATACGCAGTATTTT
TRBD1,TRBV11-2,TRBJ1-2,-,CASSLPGGNGYTF,TGTGCCAGCAGCTTACCAGGGGGTAATGGCTACACCTTC
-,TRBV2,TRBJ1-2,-,CASSEEGVSAGQSGYTF,TGTGCCAGCAGTGAAGAGGGGGTGTCCGCGGGCCAGTCCGGCTACACCTTC